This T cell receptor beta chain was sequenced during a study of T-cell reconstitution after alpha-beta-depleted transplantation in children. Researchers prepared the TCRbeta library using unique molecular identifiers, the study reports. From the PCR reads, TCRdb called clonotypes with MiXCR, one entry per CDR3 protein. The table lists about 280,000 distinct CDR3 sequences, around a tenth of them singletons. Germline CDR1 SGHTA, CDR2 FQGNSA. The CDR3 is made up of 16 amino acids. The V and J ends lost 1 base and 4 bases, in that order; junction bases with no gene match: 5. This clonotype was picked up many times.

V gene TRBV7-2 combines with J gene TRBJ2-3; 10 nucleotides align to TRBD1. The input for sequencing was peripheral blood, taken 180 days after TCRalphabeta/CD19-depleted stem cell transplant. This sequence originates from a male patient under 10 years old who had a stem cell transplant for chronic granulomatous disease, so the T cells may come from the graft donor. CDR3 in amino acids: CASSLDGTGVSDTQYF. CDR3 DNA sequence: TGTGCCAGCAGCTTAGACGGGACAGGGGTTTCAGATACGCAGTATTTT.